The 29 T cell receptor beta chains below were found in one sample sequenced in a study of blood T cells in healthy people across ages. Combining a sample-barcoded 5' primer with a J-beta primer mix, a second PCR ran for about 6 to 12 cycles. TCRdb re-derived calls from the 5' RACE reads in MiXCR, one entry per CDR3 protein. Of hundreds of thousands of distinct CDR3 sequences detected, 60% to 80% appear once; the ten largest clones hold 28%. The sequencing input was blood. The receptors were gathered from a man aged 30 to 45 in good health.

This clonotype came up a few times. The V and J genes are TRBV4-2 and TRBJ2-1; the D is unclear. V shed 1 base and J shed 1 base, with 11 bases lying between them. This CDR3 is built from 16 residues. Looked up from germline, CDR1 is LGHNA and CDR2 is YNFKEQ. The CDR3 nucleotides read TGTGCCAGCAGCCAAGGTCGGCCGGGTTCCTACAATGAGCAGTTCTTC. It encodes CASSQGRPGSYNEQFF.

This sequence joins TRBV7-9 and TRBJ2-3, with TRBD1 as a possible D gene (6 bases). Germline lookup yields CDR1 SEHNR and CDR2 FQNEAQ (reference sequence). The CDR3 has 15 residues. Trimming stripped 0 bases from V and 5 bases from J, with 12 bases between. CDR3: CASSLAGAPGDTQYF. DNA of the CDR3: TGTGCCAGCAGCTTAGCGGGGGCTCCTGGAGATACGCAGTATTTT.

There are a few counts of this clonotype. The chain joins TRBV15 to TRBJ1-4; TRBD1 might be the D (5 bases). Trimming stripped 1 base from V and 7 bases from J, with 10 bases between. CDR3 size: 14 residues. Germline lookup yields CDR1 LNHNV and CDR2 YYDKDF (reference sequence). CDR3 amino acids: CATSRAGTGEKLFF. The CDR3 DNA is TGTGCCACCAGCAGAGCCGGGACGGGTGAAAAACTGTTTTTT.

The rearrangement uses TRBV27 and TRBJ2-4, with D unclear. V was shortened by 11 bases and J by 4 bases, with 15 bases between the two germline ends. CDR1 MNHEY and CDR2 SMNVEV come from the germline V gene (reference sequence). The CDR3 has 13 amino acids. CDR3 in amino acids: CAAHKGPKNIQYF. In DNA form, the CDR3 reads TGTGCCGCCCACAAGGGCCCGAAAAACATTCAGTACTTC.

V usage is TRBV7-2 and J usage is TRBJ2-7; D possibly corresponds to TRBD1 (6 bases). V gave up 5 bases and J gave up 7 bases, with 15 bases separating them. The CDR3 totals 13 residues. CDR1 and CDR2 (germline): SGHTA, FQGNSA. The CDR3 DNA follows: TGTGCCAGCAGCGAGACTCGGGACAAAGAGCAGTACTTC. Residues: CASSETRDKEQYF.

The rearrangement joins TRBV2 to TRBJ2-4, with TRBD1 as a possible D gene (5 bases). Judging by the DNA end, TRBJ2-5 fits better; the J call may be wrong. Germline-derived CDR1 and CDR2 are SNHLY and FYNNEI. This CDR3 comprises 13 residues. This chain's CDR3 is CASSPGMQETQYF. For the CDR3, the DNA is TGTGCCAGCAGTCCAGGGATGCAAGAGACCCAGTACTTC.

The chain is built from TRBV6-2 or TRBV6-3 and TRBJ2-7; 10 positions match TRBD2. This CDR3 spans 16 amino acids. CDR1 is MNHEY and CDR2 is SVGEGT in the germline V gene. V was clipped by 6 bases and J by 0 bases; unmatched bases: 8. CDR3 amino acids: CASSTASGGSSYEQYF. The DNA for the CDR3 is TGTGCCAGCAGCACAGCTAGCGGGGGTAGCTCCTACGAGCAGTACTTC.

This chain connects TRBV20-1 to TRBJ1-1, with a tentative D call TRBD1 (5 bases). V was clipped by 6 bases and J by 3 bases, with 14 bases between them. Germline CDR1 is DFQATT and CDR2 is SNEGSKA (reference sequence). The CDR3 runs 13 residues. CDR3 amino acids: CSARTRRHTEAFF. The CDR3 nucleotides are TGCAGTGCCCGGACAAGGCGGCACACTGAAGCTTTCTTT.

This chain joins TRBV28 and TRBJ2-4; TRBD1 aligns across 11 bases. CDR3 length: 14 residues. From germline, CDR1 is MDHEN and CDR2 SYDVKM. J was trimmed by 12 bases and V by 3 bases; bases with no gene match: 7. CDR3 in DNA: TGTGCCAGCAGTTTCTTCGGACAGGGGGCGTCTCAGTACTTC. It is translated as CASSFFGQGASQYF.

This clonotype turned up a few times. The V gene is TRBV20-1, the J gene TRBJ1-3, with D hard to call. With 3 bases removed from V and 3 bases from J, the gap between germline ends came to 12 bases. Germline V gene data show CDR1 as DFQATT and CDR2 as SNEGSKA (reference sequence). The CDR3 extends over 14 amino acids. Written as DNA, the CDR3 is TGCAGTGCTAGGAACAGCCCGAGTGGAAACACCATATATTTT. This encodes CSARNSPSGNTIYF.

The chain couples TRBV5-1 to TRBJ2-1, with D tentatively TRBD2 (6 bases). This CDR3 region has 15 residues. CDR1 is SGHRS and CDR2 is YFSETQ in the germline V gene. V dropped 4 bases and J dropped 6 bases, with 17 bases sitting between them. DNA for the CDR3: TGCGCCAGCAGCGTGGGGGGACCGACATTCAATGAGCAGTTCTTC. Encoded protein: CASSVGGPTFNEQFF.

The V and J genes are TRBV6-2 or TRBV6-3 and TRBJ2-7; TRBD1 agrees at 7 bases. The germline gives CDR1 MNHEY, CDR2 SVGEGT. This CDR3 region has 15 residues. Trimming removed 6 bases from V and 3 bases from J; junction bases left unmatched: 11. CDR3: CASSLRQGLGYEQYF. The CDR3 region has the DNA TGTGCCAGCAGCCTCAGACAGGGTCTGGGCTACGAGCAGTACTTC.

This clonotype was counted between two and nine times. This chain joins TRBV7-8 and TRBJ1-2; D possibly corresponds to TRBD1 (5 bases). Trimming left V 2 bases short and J 8 bases short, with 15 bases between. CDR3 length: 14 residues. Germline CDR1 reads SGHVS; CDR2 reads FQNEAQ. CDR3 protein: CASSLSPGLWGYTF. CDR3 bases: TGTGCCAGCAGCTTAAGCCCGGGACTCTGGGGCTACACCTTC. Variable domain in full (rest from reference TRBV7-8 and TRBJ1-2): GAGVSQSPRYKVAKRGQDVALRCDPISGHVSLFWYQQALGQGPEFLTYFQNEAQLDKSGLPSDRFFAERPEGSVSTLKIQRTQQEDSAVYLCASSLSPGLWGYTFGSGTRLTVV.

This chain links TRBV6-5 with TRBJ2-5; D perhaps matches TRBD2 (5 bases). Trimming removed 2 bases at V and 7 bases at J, with 17 bases between. Germline V gives CDR1 MNHEY, CDR2 SVGAGI. This CDR3 is 15 amino acids long. The CDR3 bases are TGTGCCAGCAGTTACGGCTTCGGGGAACCGTCGACCCAGTACTTC. It encodes CASSYGFGEPSTQYF.

This clonotype was counted between two and nine times. V usage is TRBV7-9 and J usage is TRBJ1-1; D is uncertain. The ends were cut back, 5 bases at V and 6 bases at J, with 7 bases in the middle. Per the germline V gene, CDR1 is SEHNR and CDR2 is FQNEAQ (reference sequence). The CDR3 contains 11 residues. The CDR3 protein is CASSRGPEAFF. CDR3 bases: TGTGCCAGCAGCCGAGGCCCTGAAGCTTTCTTT.

The rearrangement joins TRBV28 to TRBJ2-7; no definite D call. CDR3 size: 16 residues. Trimming pared 3 bases from V and 0 bases from J, leaving 15 bases between. Looked up from germline, CDR1 is MDHEN and CDR2 is SYDVKM. In nucleotides, the CDR3 is TGTGCCAGCAGTTTGATGTACACCCATAGCTCCTACGAGCAGTACTTC. Amino acids: CASSLMYTHSSYEQYF.

This clonotype has just a few counts. The chain employs TRBV4-3 and TRBJ1-4; unclear D gene. V was shortened by 0 bases and J by 8 bases, with 13 bases between the two germline ends. Germline V gene data show CDR1 as LGHNA and CDR2 as YSLEER. The length of the CDR3 is 15 residues. For the CDR3, the DNA is TGCGCCAGCAGCCAAGATTGGGGTTACTTAGAAAAACTGTTTTTT. This translates into CASSQDWGYLEKLFF.

The count of this clonotype is one. The chain carries TRBV27 and TRBJ2-4; TRBD1 agrees at 7 bases. The CDR3 is made up of 15 amino acids. Losses at the gene ends were 4 bases for V and 7 bases for J; bases not matched to a gene: 10. The germline gives CDR1 MNHEY, CDR2 SMNVEV (reference sequence). CDR3 bases: TGTGCCAGCAGTTCTAATAGTTTACAGGGGAACATTCAGTACTTC. Its translation: CASSSNSLQGNIQYF.

The chain employs TRBV6-5 and TRBJ1-1; 7 bases align to TRBD1. Germline V lookup: CDR1 MNHEY, CDR2 SVGAGI. J gave up 0 bases and V 5 bases, and 3 bases lay outside the gene matches. This CDR3 has 14 residues. CDR3 DNA sequence: TGTGCCAGCAGTGCAGGGGGACTGAACACTGAAGCTTTCTTT. This codes for CASSAGGLNTEAFF.

The chain is built from TRBV2 and TRBJ2-5; D uncertain. The CDR3 covers 15 residues. Germline V gene data show CDR1 as SNHLY and CDR2 as FYNNEI. Trimming took 4 bases from V and 1 from J, leaving 13 bases between them. CDR3 in DNA: TGTGCCAGCAGTGCTCTGGGGATCGGCCAAGAGACCCAGTACTTC. It yields the protein CASSALGIGQETQYF. Variable domain in full (rest from reference TRBV2 and TRBJ2-5): EPEVTQTPSHQVTQMGQEVILRCVPISNHLYFYWYRQILGQKVEFLVSFYNNEISEKSEIFDDQFSVERPDGSNFTLKIRSTKLEDSAMYFCASSALGIGQETQYFGPGTRLLVL.

Points on this clonotype: At one end, the junction sequence differs from germline, possibly due to a read error. The chain employs TRBV7-2 and TRBJ2-6, with D maybe TRBD1 (5 bases). This CDR3 has 14 residues. Germline V CDR1 and CDR2: SGHTA, FQGNSA. The CDR3 reads CASSVYSGATVLTF. CDR3 bases: TGTGCCAGCAGCGTTTACTCTGGGGCCACCGTCCTGACTTTC. Combining the CDR3 with reference TRBV7-2 and TRBJ2-6 gives the whole variable domain GAGVSQSPSNKVTEKGKDVELRCDPISGHTALYWYRQSLGQGLEFLIYFQGNSAPDKSGLPSDRFSAERTGGSVSTLTIQRTQQEDSAVYLCASSVYSGATVLTFGAGSRLTVL.

This clonotype was counted between two and nine times. The chain combines TRBV7-9 with TRBJ2-7; 10 positions agree with TRBD1. Germline V CDR1 and CDR2: SEHNR, FQNEAQ (reference sequence). The trim removed 5 bases at V and 5 bases at J, leaving 6 bases unmatched. The CDR3 consists of 14 residues. CDR3 bases: TGTGCCAGCAGCCCCACCGGGACAGGGGACGAGCAGTACTTC. Residues: CASSPTGTGDEQYF.

Comments on this clonotype: A clone one base away is much larger, so this may be a read error. The V and J genes are TRBV7-2 and TRBJ2-3; D perhaps matches TRBD2 (6 bases). The CDR3 spans 14 residues. CDR1 is SGHTA and CDR2 is FQGNSA in the germline V gene. In nucleotides, the CDR3 is TGTGCCAGCAGCCCGGGGGACCGCACAGATACGCAGTGTTTT. It specifies CASSPGDRTDTQCF.

This sequence joins TRBV5-1 and TRBJ2-1; 13 bases are a match to TRBD2. The CDR3 contains 15 residues. Germline V gene data show CDR1 as SGHRS and CDR2 as YFSETQ. The V and J ends lost 4 bases and 8 bases, in that order; junction bases with no gene match: 6. Here the CDR3 DNA reads TGCGCCAGCAGCCCTGGACTAGCGGGGGCGTATGAGCAGTTCTTC. It translates to CASSPGLAGAYEQFF.

Only one count was recorded for this clonotype. A read error may explain this, as a much larger clone is one base away. The rearrangement uses TRBV7-9 and TRBJ2-7; D might be TRBD1 (6 bases). V was cut by 2 bases and J by 2 bases, with 10 bases left in between. Germline V gene sequence: CDR1 SEHNR, CDR2 FQNEAQ (reference sequence). This CDR3 is 14 amino acids long. This CDR3 reads CASSLRQAPYEQYF. The CDR3 region has the DNA TGTGCCAGCAGCTTACGACAGGCCCCCTACGAGCAGTACTTC.

The chain has TRBV6-6 and TRBJ1-2; D is uncertain. The CDR3 loop spans 13 amino acids. Germline V CDR1 and CDR2: MNHNY, SVGAGI (reference sequence). V lost 4 bases, J lost 7 bases, and 13 bases lay in between. In nucleotides, the CDR3 is TGTGCCAGCAGTTTGCCCTGGATGGGTGGCTACACCTTC. It encodes CASSLPWMGGYTF.

V gene TRBV5-1 combines with J gene TRBJ2-7; D not certain. Trimming took off 2 bases at V and 6 bases at J, with 18 bases between the two ends. There are 15 residues in the CDR3. CDR1 is SGHRS and CDR2 is YFSETQ in the germline V gene. This CDR3 is CASSFGPKTSGEQYF. The CDR3 region has the DNA TGCGCCAGCAGCTTCGGGCCTAAGACATCGGGCGAGCAGTACTTC.

The sample holds a few counts of this clonotype. The chain links TRBV9 to TRBJ2-1; TRBD1 agrees at 9 bases. The CDR3 totals 17 residues. V gave up 1 base and J gave up 5 bases; unmatched junction bases: 10. In germline, CDR1 is SGDLS, CDR2 YYNGEE. CDR3 amino acids: CASSVSLDRGKDNEQFF. DNA for the CDR3: TGTGCCAGCAGCGTATCCCTCGACAGGGGGAAGGACAATGAGCAGTTCTTC.

The V and J genes are TRBV6-2 or TRBV6-3 and TRBJ1-4; D uncertain. The CDR3 is 15 amino acids. V lost 4 bases and J 5 bases, leaving 14 bases between the germline ends. Germline loops: CDR1 MNHEY, CDR2 SVGEGT. The CDR3 region has the DNA TGTGCCAGCAGTTCGGCGGAGGGAGTCAATGAAAAACTGTTTTTT. Its protein product is CASSSAEGVNEKLFF.